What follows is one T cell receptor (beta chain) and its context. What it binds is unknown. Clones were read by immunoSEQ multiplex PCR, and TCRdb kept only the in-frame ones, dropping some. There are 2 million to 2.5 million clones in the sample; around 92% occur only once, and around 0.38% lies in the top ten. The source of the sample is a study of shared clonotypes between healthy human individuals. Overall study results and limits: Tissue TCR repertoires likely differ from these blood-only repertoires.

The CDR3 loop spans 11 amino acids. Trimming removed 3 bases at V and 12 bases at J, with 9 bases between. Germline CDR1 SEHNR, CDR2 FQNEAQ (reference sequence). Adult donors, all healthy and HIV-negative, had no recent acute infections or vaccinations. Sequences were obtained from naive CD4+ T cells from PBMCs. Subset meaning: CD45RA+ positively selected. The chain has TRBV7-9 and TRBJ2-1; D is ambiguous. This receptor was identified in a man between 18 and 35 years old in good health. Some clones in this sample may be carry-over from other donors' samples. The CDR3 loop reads CASSLGSAQFF. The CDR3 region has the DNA TGTGCCAGCAGCTTGGGGTCCGCGCAGTTCTTC. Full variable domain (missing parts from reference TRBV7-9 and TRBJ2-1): DTGVSQNPRHKITKRGQNVTFRCDPISEHNRLYWYRQTLGQGPEFLTYFQNEAQLEKSRLLSDRFSAERPKGSFSTLEIQRTEQGDSAMYLCASSLGSAQFFGPGTRLTVL.